Included here is one T cell receptor beta chain sequence, with context. Its cognate antigen is unknown. The data are from a study of vaccination and CD4 T cells after COVID-19. Study as a whole: The peptides that stimulated the cells were overlapping spike peptides from SARS-CoV-2, HCoV-NL63, HCoV-OC43 and HCoV-229E.

The Oncomine TCR Beta short-read assay sequenced DNA from cultured CD4+ T cells. TCRdb called the PCR reads again in MiXCR, with one record for every CDR3 protein. The sample contains approximately 20,000 distinct CDR3 sequences, roughly 46% of which appear only once. The time point denotes: late sampling 161 to 241 days after vaccination in three convalescent patients. Documented treatment: roughly nine-day PBMC culture with coronavirus spike peptide pools or control peptides (ViraFEST assay). The sequencing used CD4+ T cells from blood, cultured in vitro, collected about 7 months after SARS-CoV-2 vaccination. The receptor was derived from a human donor who had recovered from COVID-19.

The CDR3 DNA is TGTGCCAGTAGGAGGACGACAGGCGGAGTGCAAGAGACCCAGTACTTC. Translating it yields CASRRTTGGVQETQYF. The chain employs TRBV19 and TRBJ2-5; a possible D gene is TRBD1 (6 bases). This CDR3 has 16 residues. The V end was cut by 6 bases, the J end by 2 bases, with 19 bases between. Germline V CDR1 and CDR2: LNHDA, SQIVND (reference sequence).